This entry lists 21 T cell receptor beta chains sequenced from one sample in a study of cytomegalovirus exposure and HLA in healthy donors. The study ran its PCR with 60 Vbeta and 13 Jbeta primers. Produced via immunoSEQ multiplex PCR; TCRdb's table is partial and in-frame only. In the table there are approximately 170,000 clones, 85% of which are singletons. The sequenced material came from PBMCs. These receptors were obtained from a boy aged 2-9 years in good health and CMV-seronegative.

The chain is built from TRBV11-2 and TRBJ2-1, with unresolved D. This CDR3 spans 15 amino acids. The germline V and J ends were trimmed by 5 bases and 2 bases, with 13 bases remaining between them. Germline V gene sequence: CDR1 SGHAT, CDR2 FQNNGV. CDR3 nucleotide sequence: TGTGCCAGCAGCCTAGGTGGCCAGACCTACAATGAGCAGTTCTTC. It translates to CASSLGGQTYNEQFF.

The chain combines TRBV5-1 with TRBJ1-4; D is uncertain. Germline V gene lookup returns CDR1 SGHRS and CDR2 YFSETQ. CDR3 length equals 13 residues. Between the trimmed V and J ends, which lost 4 bases and 2 bases, there was a span of 6 bases. The CDR3 DNA sequence: TGCGCCAGCAGCCCCCGGACTAATGAAAAACTGTTTTTT. Its protein product is CASSPRTNEKLFF. The full variable domain, rest sourced from reference TRBV5-1 and TRBJ1-4, is KAGVTQTPRYLIKTRGQQVTLSCSPISGHRSVSWYQQTPGQGLQFLFEYFSETQRNKGNFPGRFSGRQFSNSRSEMNVSTLELGDSALYLCASSPRTNEKLFFGSGTQLSVL.

The chain uses TRBV6-1 and TRBJ2-7, with D possibly matching TRBD2 (7 bases). Germline CDR1 is MNHNS and CDR2 is SASEGT. V gave up 6 bases and J gave up 6 bases, with 15 bases separating them. This CDR3 has 13 residues. As DNA, the CDR3 is TGTGCCAGCAGGAGGGGGGGGGAGCGCGAGCAGTACGTC. It is translated as CASRRGGEREQYV.

The DNA for the CDR3 is TGCGCCAGCAGTGAGTCGAATCCCGAGGTGCAATGCGAGCAGTACTTC. This gives the protein CASSESNPEVQCEQYF. The chain uses TRBV10-1 and TRBJ2-7; D not certain. The CDR3 is 16 residues long. Germline V CDR1 and CDR2: WNHNN, SYGVQD (reference sequence). V was clipped by 0 bases and J by 6 bases, with 18 bases between them.

The CDR3 loop reads CASSLTTTAWSGYTF. The CDR3 bases are TGTGCCAGCAGCTTGACCACCACCGCGTGGTCTGGCTACACCTTC. The chain couples TRBV5-6 to TRBJ1-2, with D uncertain. The CDR3 sequence is 15 residues long. V lost 1 base, J lost 7 bases, and 17 bases lay in between. Germline V gene sequence: CDR1 SGHDT, CDR2 YYEEEE.

The V call is TRBV6-1, the J call TRBJ1-1; 8 bases are shared with TRBD1. Germline V gene data show CDR1 as MNHNS and CDR2 as SASEGT. Trimming at V came to 7 bases and at J to 2 bases, leaving 6 bases not matched to a gene. The CDR3 sequence is 14 residues long. The CDR3 spells CASNRDRLNTEAFF. DNA of the CDR3: TGTGCCAGCAATCGGGACAGGTTAAACACTGAAGCTTTCTTT.

This chain joins TRBV28 and TRBJ2-1, with 7 bases identical to TRBD1. In germline, CDR1 is MDHEN, CDR2 SYDVKM. The CDR3 loop spans 15 amino acids. The ends lost 2 bases at V and 5 bases at J; junction bases unmatched: 6. For the CDR3, the DNA is TGTGCCAGCAGTTTAGGGGGACAGTCAGACAATGAGCAGTTCTTC. Translating it yields CASSLGGQSDNEQFF. The full variable domain, rest sourced from reference TRBV28 and TRBJ2-1, is DVKVTQSSRYLVKRTGEKVFLECVQDMDHENMFWYRQDPGLGLRLIYFSYDVKMKEKGDIPEGYSVSREKKERFSLILESASTNQTSMYLCASSLGGQSDNEQFFGPGTRLTVL.

This chain uses TRBV6-4 with TRBJ1-1; D might be TRBD1 (6 bases). CDR3 size: 13 residues. CDR1 and CDR2 from the germline V gene are MRHNA and SNTAGT. Between the trimmed V and J ends, which lost 3 bases and 6 bases, there was a span of 11 bases. The CDR3 here is CASSERGSSEAFF. In DNA, the CDR3 is TGTGCCAGCAGTGAGAGGGGGAGTTCTGAAGCTTTCTTT.

The table lists this clone with a few counts. This rearrangement joins TRBV5-1 to TRBJ2-3; D not certain. This CDR3 region has 14 residues. Germline V gives CDR1 SGHRS, CDR2 YFSETQ. Trimming removed 2 bases from V and 7 bases from J, with 14 bases in between. CDR3 amino acids: CASSFYTRVNTQYF. Written as DNA, the CDR3 is TGCGCCAGCAGCTTTTATACCCGGGTAAATACGCAGTATTTT.

Only a few counts were recorded for this clone. The rearrangement links TRBV5-1 to TRBJ2-3; D possibly corresponds to TRBD1 (5 bases). V lost 5 bases, J lost 5 bases, and 9 bases lay in between. Germline CDR1 and CDR2: SGHRS and YFSETQ. This CDR3 has 12 amino acids. CDR3 in DNA: TGCGCCAGCAGGTTCACAGGAGATACGCAGTATTTT. Its translation: CASRFTGDTQYF.

This sequence joins TRBV30 and TRBJ1-5; 8 nucleotides align to TRBD1. J was trimmed by 4 bases and V by 0 bases; bases with no gene match: 11. Looked up from germline, CDR1 is GTSNPN and CDR2 is SVGIG (reference sequence). The CDR3 sequence is 17 residues long. The CDR3 DNA reads as TGTGCCTGGAGTGTAGGTCCTCTTGGGACAGGTAATCAGCCCCAGCATTTT. It specifies CAWSVGPLGTGNQPQHF. The complete variable domain, with remaining parts taken from reference TRBV30 and TRBJ1-5, reads SQTIHQWPATLVQPVGSPLSLECTVEGTSNPNLYWYRQAAGRGLQLLFYSVGIGQISSEVPQNLSASRPQDRQFILSSKKLLLSDSGFYLCAWSVGPLGTGNQPQHFGDGTRLSIL.

The chain couples TRBV5-6 to TRBJ2-1; 12 bases fit TRBD1. The V segment lost 1 base and the J segment 8 bases; nucleotides outside the gene matches: 7. Germline lookup yields CDR1 SGHDT and CDR2 YYEEEE. The CDR3 is 16 residues long. In DNA, the CDR3 is TGTGCCAGCAGCTTGATGCGGGACAGGGGGCTGGATGAGCAGTTCTTC. Residues: CASSLMRDRGLDEQFF.

The gene calls are TRBV19 and TRBJ1-2; possible D gene TRBD1, 6 bases. Germline CDR1 is LNHDA and CDR2 is SQIVND (reference sequence). The CDR3 contains 13 residues. The V end lost 4 bases, the J end lost 3 bases, and 9 bases lay between the germline ends. CDR3 in DNA: TGTGCCAGTAGTAGGACAGACGACTATGGCTACACCTTC. Translating gives CASSRTDDYGYTF.

The chain carries TRBV14 and TRBJ2-2; D perhaps matches TRBD2 (7 bases). The germline V and J ends were trimmed by 0 bases and 2 bases, with 13 bases remaining between them. The CDR3 covers 17 residues. The germline V gene encodes CDR1 SGHDN and CDR2 FVKESK. The CDR3 here is CASSQDPGGQNTGELFF. CDR3 in DNA: TGTGCCAGCAGCCAAGACCCGGGGGGCCAAAACACCGGGGAGCTGTTTTTT.

This clone was counted a few times. The chain uses TRBV28 and TRBJ2-7; D ambiguous. Trimming removed 4 bases from V and 6 bases from J, with 7 bases in between. The CDR3 is 11 residues long. Germline CDR1 and CDR2: MDHEN and SYDVKM. The CDR3 bases are TGTGCCAGCAGTTCCCCCCTCGAGCAGTACTTC. As protein: CASSSPLEQYF.

The gene calls are TRBV29-1 and TRBJ1-2; possible D gene TRBD1, 5 bases. The germline V gene has CDR1 SQVTM and CDR2 ANQGSEA. This CDR3 is built from 13 residues. V shed 3 bases and J shed 5 bases, with 13 bases lying between them. The CDR3 loop is CSVERGALYGYTF. DNA of the CDR3: TGCAGCGTTGAGCGGGGCGCTCTTTATGGCTACACCTTC.

The chain joins TRBV7-9 to TRBJ2-2; D gene unclear. Between the trimmed V and J ends, which lost 5 bases and 3 bases, there was a span of 13 bases. Germline CDR1 reads SEHNR; CDR2 reads FQNEAQ (reference sequence). The CDR3 contains 15 residues. For the CDR3, the DNA is TGTGCCAGCAGCCCGGCGCCCGGGTACACCGGGGAGCTGTTTTTT. Translated, it gives CASSPAPGYTGELFF.

This clone was counted a few times. Here the CDR3 DNA reads TGTGCCAGCAGCTTGGGCGCCAGGGGTAATCAGCCCCAGCATTTT. Residues: CASSLGARGNQPQHF. V gene TRBV5-6 combines with J gene TRBJ1-5; D may be TRBD1 (6 bases). This CDR3 is built from 15 residues. V dropped 0 bases and J dropped 4 bases, with 11 bases sitting between them. CDR1 and CDR2 (germline): SGHDT, YYEEEE.

The chain joins TRBV18 to TRBJ2-5; 7 bases align to TRBD1. Per germline, CDR1 KGHSH and CDR2 LQKENI. The CDR3 runs to 14 residues. The J segment lost 5 bases and the V segment lost 5 bases, leaving 8 bases of the junction unmatched. CDR3 sequence reads: CASSATGDGETQYF. Written as DNA, the CDR3 is TGTGCCAGCTCAGCCACAGGGGACGGGGAGACCCAGTACTTC. The full variable domain, its missing parts supplied by reference TRBV18 and TRBJ2-5, is NAGVMQNPRHLVRRRGQEARLRCSPMKGHSHVYWYRQLPEEGLKFMVYLQKENIIDESGMPKERFSAEFPKEGPSILRIQQVVRGDSAAYFCASSATGDGETQYFGPGTRLLVL.

The rearrangement joins TRBV6-6 to TRBJ1-2; tentatively, D is TRBD1 (5 bases). This CDR3 is built from 14 residues. With 0 bases removed from V and 6 bases from J, the gap between germline ends came to 11 bases. Germline lookup yields CDR1 MNHNY and CDR2 SVGAGI (reference sequence). The CDR3 sequence: CASSYSGGLNGYTF. The CDR3 nucleotides read TGTGCCAGCAGTTACTCGGGGGGTTTGAATGGCTACACCTTC.

J is TRBJ2-5 and V is TRBV4-1, with D possibly matching TRBD2 (6 bases). Germline assignment: CDR1 MGHRA and CDR2 YSYEKL. Trimming shortened V by 0 bases and J by 6 bases, and 17 bases separated the two germline ends. CDR3 length: 16 amino acids. In DNA, the CDR3 is TGCGCCAGCAGCCAAGACGGTATAGGAGGGAAGAAGACCCAGTACTTC. This translates into CASSQDGIGGKKTQYF.